A selection of T cell receptor beta chains follows, all from one sample in a study of immune evolution from preneoplasia to lung adenocarcinoma. Libraries were prepared by immunoSEQ multiplex PCR; TCRdb keeps only in-frame clonotypes and omits some of them. The sample has 10,000 to 13,000 clones; 80% to 90% are singletons. Sequencing was performed on FFPE minimally invasive lung adenocarcinoma tissue. The receptors shown here come from a person aged 70 to 80 with lung adenocarcinoma. CDR3s include the opening cysteine and the closing phenylalanine or tryptophan. Fields, in order: J gene, V gene, clone size, D gene, CDR3 DNA, CDR3 protein. A D gene is named only where the DNA matches it firmly. The size field is filled for only some rows; it gives once, few, many or a size class.

j_call: TRBJ2-2
v_call: TRBV11-2
clone_size: NA
d_call: NA
cdr3_nt: TGTGCCAGCAGCCCCCCCGGGGGTCTACTGGTCCTGTTTTTT
cdr3_aa: CASSPPGGLLVLFF

j_call: TRBJ1-6
v_call: TRBV14
clone_size: NA
d_call: TRBD1
cdr3_nt: TGTGCCAGCAGCGATATATCGACAGGGCGCGGGGTTTCACCCCTCCACTTT
cdr3_aa: CASSDISTGRGVSPLHF

j_call: TRBJ1-4
v_call: TRBV30
clone_size: NA
d_call: NA
cdr3_nt: TGTGCCTGGAGTCCCCGGACTGGTGGTGAAAAACTGTTTTTT
cdr3_aa: CAWSPRTGGEKLFF

j_call: TRBJ2-1
v_call: TRBV6-5
clone_size: NA
d_call: TRBD2
cdr3_nt: TGTGCCAGCAGTCGGGGACTAGCGGGAAGCCGCGAGCAGTTCTTC
cdr3_aa: CASSRGLAGSREQFF

j_call: TRBJ2-7
v_call: TRBV7-2
clone_size: few
d_call: TRBD2
cdr3_nt: TGTGCCAGCAGAGCGGGGTCCAGGAACGAGCAGTACTTC
cdr3_aa: CASRAGSRNEQYF

j_call: TRBJ2-7
v_call: TRBV5-1
clone_size: few
d_call: NA
cdr3_nt: TGCGCCAGCAGCCCCACCGGGTACTACGAGCAGTACTTC
cdr3_aa: CASSPTGYYEQYF

j_call: TRBJ1-6
v_call: TRBV5-1
clone_size: once
d_call: NA
cdr3_nt: TGCGCCAGCAGCCCTATCTCCTATAATTCACCCCTCCACTTT
cdr3_aa: CASSPISYNSPLHF

j_call: TRBJ1-1
v_call: TRBV7-3
clone_size: NA
d_call: TRBD1
cdr3_nt: TGTGCCAGCAGCTCTCAAAGGACAGGGAAGAACACTGAAGCTTTCTTT
cdr3_aa: CASSSQRTGKNTEAFF

j_call: TRBJ2-7
v_call: TRBV27
clone_size: NA
d_call: NA
cdr3_nt: TGTGCCAGCAGAACAGGGACCTACGAGCAGTACTTC
cdr3_aa: CASRTGTYEQYF

j_call: TRBJ2-1
v_call: TRBV7-9
clone_size: few
d_call: TRBD1
cdr3_nt: TGTGCCAGCAGCTTCAGAGACAGGGGTGGCAATGAGCAGTTCTTC
cdr3_aa: CASSFRDRGGNEQFF

j_call: TRBJ1-1
v_call: TRBV7-8
clone_size: NA
d_call: NA
cdr3_nt: TGTGCCAGCAGCATGGGGGGCACTGAAGCTTTCTTT
cdr3_aa: CASSMGGTEAFF

j_call: TRBJ1-2
v_call: TRBV12-5
clone_size: NA
d_call: NA
cdr3_nt: TGTGCTAGTGGTTTCTCATCCCCTGACGGCAAACTCTTC
cdr3_aa: CASGFSSPDGKLF

j_call: TRBJ1-6
v_call: TRBV19
clone_size: NA
d_call: TRBD1
cdr3_nt: TGTGCCAGTAGTATCCCGGACAGGGAGAATTCACCCCTCCACTTT
cdr3_aa: CASSIPDRENSPLHF

j_call: TRBJ2-3
v_call: TRBV7-8
clone_size: few
d_call: TRBD2
cdr3_nt: TGTGCCAGCAGATTCGCGGGGGGCACAGATACGCAGTATTTT
cdr3_aa: CASRFAGGTDTQYF